This record concerns one TCR beta chain sequence. This clonotype was seen only a few times. Its antigen is unknown. Base qualities are not provided; no much larger clone lies one nucleotide away. The data stem from a study of T-cell memory formation after mild COVID-19 (dated by TCRdb to the early 2020s). As for the study more broadly: TCR sequence clusters from the two donors were largely donor specific. In two donors, T-cell clones that expanded and contracted after mild COVID-19 were followed by sequencing TCRalpha and TCRbeta repertoires longitudinally. The cohort comprised two young, previously healthy adult volunteers, one female and one male. On the study overall, not on this receptor specifically: Only a couple of mild cases were covered in the study, and larger cohorts including severe cases with pre-infection samples were considered necessary. Contracting CD4+ clones turned up mainly in the CM and EM memory subsets, whereas EMRA was where CD8+ clones were enriched. SARS-CoV-2 specificity of the second-wave clones peaking on day 37 was not confirmed. Some responding clones were detected in pre-infection memory, which suggested that pre-existing cross-reactive memory T cells had joined the SARS-CoV-2 response. Clones that contracted from day 15 to 85 showed balanced CD4/CD8 phenotypes, whereas a second wave of clones that expanded from day 15 to 37 leaned towards CD4+.

There are 14 amino acids in the CDR3, from cysteine to phenylalanine inclusive. Kept here is only the CDR3 DNA, which spans 42 bases and is read in frame from base 1. The germline V gene supplies CDR1 SGHTA and CDR2 FQGNSA. The junction shows trimming of 3 bases on V and 6 bases on J, plus 12 bases between the germline ends. Ficoll-Paque density gradient centrifugation was the method used to isolate PBMCs. This sample was sequenced with an Illumina NovaSeq 6000. TCRalpha and TCRbeta cDNA libraries were built by 5'RACE with constant-segment primers, adding sample barcodes and unique molecular identifiers. RNA was extracted from every sample with Trizol reagent. Libraries were amplified in two PCR steps, with a second sample barcode and Illumina TruSeq adapters added in the second step. Libraries were sequenced on an Illumina NovaSeq with 2 x 150 bp paired-end reads. As for the original processing: Demultiplexing of reads and collapsing into UMI-guided consensus sequences were performed with migec v1.2.7. Using mixcr v2.1.11, UMI consensuses were aligned to TRA and TRB V and J templates and then assembled into clonotypes. Clonotypes were classified as expanded or contracted when called significant by both edgeR and NoisET, with noise models trained on biological replicates. edgeR calls used a false discovery rate-adjusted p below 0.01 and a log2 fold-change threshold of 1. As an exploratory analysis of dynamics, max-normalized trajectories of the 1000 most abundant clonotypes were examined by PCA with hierarchical clustering. The CD4 or CD8 phenotype of responding clones was assigned using the separately sequenced CD4+ and CD8+ repertoires. The raw public reads went through TCRdb reprocessing: fastp at Q25, MiXCR clone calling, in-frame beta chains kept. Entries are consolidated by CDR3 protein sequence, retaining the most common genes and DNA. TCRdb, rather than the study authors, made the V and J calls. This sample holds about 110,000 distinct CDR3 sequences; roughly a sixth were observed only once. The ten largest clones add up to 5% to 7% of the sample.

The sequence came from a young man who had mild COVID-19 (a few samples of this study predate the infection). The sample titles of this study are shuffled in the database, so cell type and time point are left out; the donor was told from shared clones. The chain employs TRBV7-2 and TRBJ1-5; the D gene is perhaps TRBD1, on 5 matching bases. Sequences were obtained from PBMCs or a T cell subset sorted from them (not recorded which). The base sequence is TGTGCCAGCAGCTTCCAGGGTCCTGGTCAGCCCCAGCATTTT. The encoded protein is CASSFQGPGQPQHF.